The entry below gives a single TCR beta chain sequence along with its context. The antigen remains unidentified. This record comes from a study of CXCR3-negative and CXCR3-positive naive CD8 T cells. The libraries of TRB cDNA were constructed through 5' RACE using UMI labels. From its re-call of the 5' RACE reads, TCRdb lists each CDR3 protein once, without DNA. Its clone listing holds 100,000 to 150,000 distinct CDR3 sequences. Per the germline V gene, CDR1 is DFQATT and CDR2 is SNEGSKA (reference sequence). The CDR3 has 15 amino acids. Notes on the study in general: CXCR3-expressing naive cells carried TRB CDR3s more hydrophobic than those of CXCR3-negative naive cells.

The sequence came from a human donor in good health. Some clones in this sample may be carry-over from other donors' samples. The V gene is TRBV20-1, the J gene TRBJ1-5. Sample: naive CXCR3+ CD8+ T cells from blood. Subset meaning: CD45RO-CCR7+CD27+CD95- naive CD8+ T cells expressing CXCR3 (TNR3+). The CDR3 spells CSARDPDGDNQPQHF.